This T cell receptor beta chain was sequenced during a study of cytomegalovirus exposure and HLA in healthy donors. The study, taken as a whole, reports: A highly shared variant cluster was judged a likely technical artifact. Later analysis suggested links between common viral pathogens and several top significant clusters. The study put 160 or so TCR beta chains on its list as cytomegalovirus-associated.

Researchers ran the PCR with 60 Vbeta and 13 Jbeta primers. TCRdb keeps only in-frame clones here, not all; method: immunoSEQ multiplex PCR. The repertoire holds 50,000 to 65,000 clones, with less than 85% as singletons. This clone was detected only a few times. Its specificity is unknown. The sample contains more than one DNA sequence encoding this CDR3. Germline V gene lookup returns CDR1 MNHEY and CDR2 SVGAGI. V lost 7 bases, J lost 1 base, and 10 bases lay in between. The CDR3 totals 13 residues. The chain couples TRBV6-5 to TRBJ1-1; TRBD1 is a possible D gene (6 bases). Sequencing was carried out using PBMCs. The receptor comes from a woman aged 25 to 39 in good health and CMV-seronegative. The CDR3 loop reads CASTRQANTEAFF. CDR3 nucleotide sequence: TGTGCCAGCACTAGACAGGCGAACACTGAAGCTTTCTTT.